This section outlines one T cell receptor beta chain sequence together with its context. Its antigen is still unknown. Nothing much larger sits one base from this clone, and base qualities are not available. The data originate from a study of blood T cell repertoires in COVID-19 (TCRdb year 2020). About the study as a whole: Samples covering the acute and convalescent phases of COVID-19 were provided by collaborators in the United States, Italy and Spain. The prospective study material was composed of cDNA or gDNA derived from T cells, B-cell-depleted T cells, or PBMCs. The dataset comprised deeply sampled blood TCRbeta repertoires from subjects exposed to, actively infected with, or recovered from COVID-19. The repertoires were made available in a free public database intended to serve as a resource for research on the immune response to SARS-CoV-2. Samples were obtained from the ongoing ImmuneRACE study (first 160 participants) and from 1,254 subjects provided by 6 global collaborators. Nearly every sample came with metadata listing a de-identified subject ID, COVID-19 status, age in years and sex. HLA class I and class II types, where available, came from metadata supplied by the sample provider rather than from assay-based typing. Study-wide conclusions, independent of this receptor: The amount of clinical and demographic metadata varied by source and participant and was provided uncurated.

At one collaborating source in Seattle, patients were enrolled during active infection and were followed longitudinally through the course of disease. The collaborating institutions used their own protocols to collect whole blood in K2EDTA tubes. For TCRbeta analysis, collaborators shipped samples as frozen whole blood, isolated PBMCs, or DNA extracted from either of those sample types. The immunoSEQ Assay, a bias-controlled multiplex PCR, was used to amplify TCRbeta CDR3 regions from genomic DNA. The authors processed their data as follows. Within the assay, amplification of reference gene primers was used to estimate how many nucleated cells each sample contained. Sequence reads were collapsed and filtered to measure the absolute abundance of every unique TCRbeta CDR3 rearrangement. For each sample, productive Simpson clonality was calculated as the square root of Simpson's diversity index across productive rearrangements. Here the immuneACCESS table is served through TCRdb, limited to in-frame sequences with V and J called. Missing clones are a known gap in these copies; in checked studies unresolved V genes cover under half, and the rest lacks a known reason. That table furnishes V, J and clone size, whereas the DNA furnished D and trimming. The sample yields about 340,000 clones; around nine tenths were counted once. The ten largest clones represent under 8.5% of the sample.

The germline V and J ends show losses of 6 bases and 6 bases respectively, and no gene match explains 17 bases of the junction. Inclusive of the bounding cysteine and phenylalanine, the CDR3 is 18 residues long. Only CDR3 DNA remains: 54 bases, in frame from the first base. The germline V gene supplies CDR1 SNHLY and CDR2 FYNNEI. The sequence derives from a woman aged 60-75 years with COVID-19, enrolled during active disease. The sample comprised peripheral blood. The sequence links TRBV2 to TRBJ1-4; TRBD1 lines up with 9 middle nucleotides. The nucleotide sequence is TGTGCCAGCAGGGCTAGACAGGGGGAGGCGCGCCTTTATGAAAAACTGTTTTTT. Translated, it reads CASRARQGEARLYEKLFF.